These 9 T cell receptor beta chains originate from one sample sequenced in a study of T cells in tumors after PD-1 blockade. Produced via immunoSEQ multiplex PCR; TCRdb's table is partial and in-frame only. This table holds about 59,000 clones, just under 80% found once. Specimen: PBMCs, collected before anti-PD-1 treatment. These TCRs come from a human donor with basal cell carcinoma.

This chain connects TRBV19 to TRBJ1-2; unclear D gene. Per germline, CDR1 LNHDA and CDR2 SQIVND (reference sequence). This CDR3 comprises 14 residues. V was shortened by 1 base and J by 2 bases, with 8 bases between the two germline ends. CDR3 protein: CASSIGQQNYGYTF. CDR3 sequence (DNA): TGTGCCAGTAGTATAGGTCAACAGAACTATGGCTACACCTTC. Combining the CDR3 with reference TRBV19 and TRBJ1-2 gives the whole variable domain DGGITQSPKYLFRKEGQNVTLSCEQNLNHDAMYWYRQDPGQGLRLIYYSQIVNDFQKGDIAEGYSVSREKKESFPLTVTSAQKNPTAFYLCASSIGQQNYGYTFGSGTRLTVV.

The chain links TRBV5-4 to TRBJ1-1; 8 positions match TRBD1. After removal of 6 bases from V and 2 bases from J, the junction contained 6 bases not matched to a gene. This CDR3 comprises 14 residues. The germline gives CDR1 SGHNT, CDR2 YYREEE (reference sequence). The CDR3 loop reads CASTRGQVNTEAFF. In DNA form, the CDR3 reads TGTGCCAGCACACGGGGACAGGTAAACACTGAAGCTTTCTTT.

The chain carries TRBV27 and TRBJ1-1, with 7 nucleotides matching TRBD1. The trim removed 5 bases at V and 5 bases at J, leaving 5 bases unmatched. CDR1 and CDR2 (germline): MNHEY, SMNVEV (reference sequence). This CDR3 is 13 amino acids long. The CDR3 is CASSTTGFTEAFF. In nucleotides, the CDR3 is TGTGCCAGCAGTACGACAGGGTTTACTGAAGCTTTCTTT.

V gene TRBV13 combines with J gene TRBJ2-7; 9 bases match TRBD1. CDR3 length equals 15 residues. The V segment lost 2 bases and the J segment 2 bases; nucleotides outside the gene matches: 4. CDR1 is PRHDT and CDR2 is FYEKMQ in the germline V gene (reference sequence). As DNA, the CDR3 is TGTGCCAGCAGCTTACCGGGACAGGGCGCCTACGAGCAGTACTTC. Encoded protein: CASSLPGQGAYEQYF. Full variable domain (outside the CDR3, taken from reference TRBV13 and TRBJ2-7): AAGVIQSPRHLIKEKRETATLKCYPIPRHDTVYWYQQGPGQDPQFLISFYEKMQSDKGSIPDRFSAQQFSDYHSELNMSSLELGDSALYFCASSLPGQGAYEQYFGPGTRLTVT.

This chain uses TRBV27 with TRBJ1-5; possibly TRBD1 for D (5 bases). V was cut by 5 bases and J by 7 bases, with 18 bases left in between. This CDR3 is 15 amino acids long. Germline lookup yields CDR1 MNHEY and CDR2 SMNVEV (reference sequence). The CDR3 DNA reads TGTGCCAGCAGTCCTGAGAGGGGTAGGAACCAGCCCCAGCATTTT. Its translation is CASSPERGRNQPQHF.

V usage is TRBV18 and J usage is TRBJ1-1; no firm D call. V was clipped by 6 bases and J by 1 base, with 9 bases between them. The CDR3 length is 13 residues. Germline V gene sequence: CDR1 KGHSH, CDR2 LQKENI. CDR3 amino acids: CASSSSENTEAFF. In nucleotides, the CDR3 is TGTGCCAGCTCCTCTTCCGAGAACACTGAAGCTTTCTTT. Full variable domain (rest looked up from reference TRBV18 and TRBJ1-1): NAGVMQNPRHLVRRRGQEARLRCSPMKGHSHVYWYRQLPEEGLKFMVYLQKENIIDESGMPKERFSAEFPKEGPSILRIQQVVRGDSAAYFCASSSSENTEAFFGQGTRLTVV.

This clone was seen only once. This chain uses TRBV29-1 with TRBJ2-1; 8 bases line up with TRBD2. The CDR3 sequence is 15 residues long. The germline gives CDR1 SQVTM, CDR2 ANQGSEA. The V segment lost 6 bases and the J segment 1 base; nucleotides outside the gene matches: 8. The CDR3 sequence is CSVPGIAGSYNEQFF. Here the CDR3 DNA reads TGCAGCGTCCCCGGGATAGCGGGGTCCTACAATGAGCAGTTCTTC.

V and J are TRBV20-1 and TRBJ2-5, with no clear D. Per germline, CDR1 DFQATT and CDR2 SNEGSKA (reference sequence). V lost 3 bases, J lost 7 bases, and 12 bases lay in between. This CDR3 spans 12 amino acids. The DNA of the CDR3 is TGCAGTGCTAGTCCGCCAACAGTGACCCAGTACTTC. Translated, it gives CSASPPTVTQYF.

V usage is TRBV6-5 and J usage is TRBJ1-2; TRBD1 matches 8 bases. The ends lost 7 bases at V and 4 bases at J; junction bases unmatched: 5. The germline gives CDR1 MNHEY, CDR2 SVGAGI. The CDR3 is 13 amino acids. The chain's CDR3 is CASNDRGTYGYTF. CDR3 coding DNA: TGTGCCAGCAACGACAGGGGAACCTATGGCTACACCTTC.